A single sample gave rise to the 11 T cell receptor beta chains below, sequenced in a study of response to subunit inactivated influenza vaccine. TCRdb independently ran MiXCR on the RT-PCR reads; one entry per CDR3 protein. The sample includes about 310,000 distinct CDR3 sequences, 22% of them seen just once. This specimen was PBMCs from blood, taken about 19 months after vaccination. These receptors came from a man aged 50 to 75 who received an inactivated influenza vaccine.

In this sample, this clonotype turned up a few times. V is TRBV6-1 and J is TRBJ1-5, with D tentatively TRBD1 (6 bases). The CDR3 is 12 amino acids. Germline V lookup: CDR1 MNHNS, CDR2 SASEGT. Trimming shortened V by 8 bases and J by 6 bases, and 11 bases separated the two germline ends. The CDR3 nucleotides read TGTGCCAGCGGCGGGGGCGGTCAGCCCCAGCATTTT. Translating gives CASGGGGQPQHF.

The sample holds a few counts of this clonotype. The chain recombines TRBV29-1 with TRBJ2-2, with 8 nucleotides matching TRBD2. The CDR3 is made up of 13 amino acids. With 7 bases clipped from V and 6 bases from J, the junction kept 7 bases outside the gene matches. Germline CDR1 reads SQVTM; CDR2 reads ANQGSEA. CDR3 sequence reads: CSANGGVPGELFF. The CDR3 DNA is TGCAGCGCTAACGGGGGGGTACCCGGGGAGCTGTTTTTT.

The chain recombines TRBV5-4 with TRBJ1-2; 10 nucleotides agree with TRBD1. The J segment lost 2 bases and the V segment lost 3 bases, leaving 1 base of the junction unmatched. The CDR3 runs to 14 residues. CDR1 is SGHNT, CDR2 YYREEE, per germline (reference sequence). DNA for the CDR3: TGTGCCAGCAGCTCGGGACAGGGGAACTATGGCTACACCTTC. It translates to CASSSGQGNYGYTF.

J is TRBJ2-2 and V is TRBV5-1; TRBD1 matches at 10 bases. V was pared by 5 bases and J by 4 bases, with 5 bases of the junction left unmatched. Germline values: CDR1 SGHRS, CDR2 YFSETQ. The CDR3 is 15 residues long. Here the CDR3 reads CASRAGQGSTGELFF. DNA of the CDR3: TGCGCCAGCAGGGCGGGACAGGGGAGCACCGGGGAGCTGTTTTTT.

The rearrangement joins TRBV5-1 to TRBJ2-2; the D gene is possibly TRBD1 (6 bases). CDR3 length: 14 residues. CDR1 and CDR2 from the germline V gene are SGHRS and YFSETQ. The germline V and J ends were trimmed by 4 bases and 6 bases, with 13 bases remaining between them. This chain's CDR3 is CASSGTGFSGELFF. The CDR3, as DNA: TGCGCCAGCAGCGGAACAGGGTTCTCCGGGGAGCTGTTTTTT.

The chain combines TRBV7-9 with TRBJ1-2, with TRBD1 matching over 9 bases. This CDR3 comprises 12 residues. V lost 5 bases, J lost 6 bases, and 1 base stayed unmatched. Germline V CDR1 and CDR2: SEHNR, FQNEAQ (reference sequence). The CDR3 sequence: CASSRDRDGYTF. The DNA for the CDR3 is TGTGCCAGCAGCCGGGACAGGGATGGCTACACCTTC.

This clonotype occurred a few times. The rearrangement joins TRBV4-3 to TRBJ1-1; D is uncertain. The CDR3 consists of 14 residues. The germline V gene encodes CDR1 LGHNA and CDR2 YSLEER. Trimming shortened V by 3 bases and J by 8 bases, and 16 bases separated the two germline ends. CDR3 DNA: TGCGCCAGCAGCCAGGGTCTTTGGGGTCCAGAAGCTTTCTTT. Protein sequence: CASSQGLWGPEAFF.

In its sample, this clonotype was seen a few times. The V gene is TRBV5-8, the J gene TRBJ2-2; a possible D gene is TRBD2 (6 bases). This CDR3 region has 15 residues. The germline V gene encodes CDR1 SGHTS and CDR2 YDEGEE. Trimming stripped 4 bases from V and 6 bases from J, with 16 bases between. This CDR3 reads CASSPEPGLSGELFF. The CDR3 bases are TGTGCCAGCAGCCCGGAACCGGGACTTTCCGGGGAGCTGTTTTTT.

This sequence joins TRBV28 and TRBJ2-5, with D possibly matching TRBD1 (7 bases). Germline lookup yields CDR1 MDHEN and CDR2 SYDVKM. Trimming took off 4 bases at V and 2 bases at J, with 17 bases between the two ends. The CDR3 loop spans 16 amino acids. Here the CDR3 DNA reads TGTGCCAGCAGTTCTTGGGGGGACAGTGCGCAAGAGACCCAGTACTTC. Translating gives CASSSWGDSAQETQYF.

V is TRBV18 and J is TRBJ2-7; no firm D call. V was shortened by 5 bases and J by 3 bases, with 8 bases between the two germline ends. Germline V gene data show CDR1 as KGHSH and CDR2 as LQKENI. The CDR3 extends over 12 amino acids. As DNA, the CDR3 is TGTGCCAGCTCATCAACACGCTACGAGCAGTACTTC. This codes for CASSSTRYEQYF.

This chain uses TRBV5-6 with TRBJ2-1; D ambiguous. Germline values: CDR1 SGHDT, CDR2 YYEEEE. The V end was cut by 0 bases, the J end by 4 bases, with 8 bases between. The CDR3 contains 14 residues. In DNA, the CDR3 is TGTGCCAGCAGCTTGGCACTAAATTACAATGAGCAGTTCTTC. This gives the protein CASSLALNYNEQFF.